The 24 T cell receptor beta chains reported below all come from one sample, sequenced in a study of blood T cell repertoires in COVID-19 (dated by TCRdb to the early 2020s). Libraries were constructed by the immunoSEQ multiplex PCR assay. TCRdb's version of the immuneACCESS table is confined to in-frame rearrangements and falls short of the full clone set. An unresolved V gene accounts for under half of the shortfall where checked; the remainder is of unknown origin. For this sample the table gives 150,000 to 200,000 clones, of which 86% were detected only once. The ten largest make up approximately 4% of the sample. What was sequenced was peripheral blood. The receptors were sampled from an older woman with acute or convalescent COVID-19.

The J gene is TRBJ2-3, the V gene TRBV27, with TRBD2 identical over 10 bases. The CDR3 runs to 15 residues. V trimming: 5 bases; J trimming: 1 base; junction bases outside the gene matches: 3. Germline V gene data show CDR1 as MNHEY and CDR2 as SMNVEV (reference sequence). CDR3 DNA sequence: TGTGCCAGCAGTCCTGGGACTAGCGGCACAGATACGCAGTATTTT. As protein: CASSPGTSGTDTQYF.

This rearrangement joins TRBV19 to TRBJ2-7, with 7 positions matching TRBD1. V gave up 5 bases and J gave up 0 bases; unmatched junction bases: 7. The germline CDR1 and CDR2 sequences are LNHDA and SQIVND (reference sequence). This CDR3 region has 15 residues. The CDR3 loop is CASSATGRSSYEQYF. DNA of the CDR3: TGTGCCAGTAGTGCGACAGGGCGTAGCTCCTACGAGCAGTACTTC.

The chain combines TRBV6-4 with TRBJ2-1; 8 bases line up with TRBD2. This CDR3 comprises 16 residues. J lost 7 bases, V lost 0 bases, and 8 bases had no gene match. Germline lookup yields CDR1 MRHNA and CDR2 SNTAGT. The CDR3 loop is CASSDSAGGGYNEQFF. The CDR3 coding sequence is TGTGCCAGCAGTGACTCGGCGGGAGGCGGATATAATGAGCAGTTCTTC.

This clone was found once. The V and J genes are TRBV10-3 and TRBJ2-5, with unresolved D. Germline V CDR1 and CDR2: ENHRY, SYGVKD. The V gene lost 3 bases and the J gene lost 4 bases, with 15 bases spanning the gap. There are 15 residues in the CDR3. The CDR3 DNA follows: TGTGCCATCAGTGATGTAGCTAACAACCGAGAGACCCAGTACTTC. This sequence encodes CAISDVANNRETQYF.

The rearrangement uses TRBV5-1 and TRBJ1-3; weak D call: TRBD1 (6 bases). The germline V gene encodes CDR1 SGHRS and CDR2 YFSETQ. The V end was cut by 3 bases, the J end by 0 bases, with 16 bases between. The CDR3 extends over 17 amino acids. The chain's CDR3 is CASSSRSRDTSGNTIYF. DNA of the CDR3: TGCGCCAGCAGCTCCCGATCCCGGGACACCTCTGGAAACACCATATATTTT.

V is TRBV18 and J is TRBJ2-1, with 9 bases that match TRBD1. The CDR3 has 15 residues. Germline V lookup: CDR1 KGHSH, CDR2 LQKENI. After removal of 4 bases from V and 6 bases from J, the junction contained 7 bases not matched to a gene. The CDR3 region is CASSLRQGGFNEQFF. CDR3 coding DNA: TGTGCCAGCTCACTCCGACAGGGGGGTTTCAATGAGCAGTTCTTC.

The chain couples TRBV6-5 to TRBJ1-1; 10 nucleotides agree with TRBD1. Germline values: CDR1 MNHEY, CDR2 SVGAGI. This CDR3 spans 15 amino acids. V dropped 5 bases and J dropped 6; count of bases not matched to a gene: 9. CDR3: CASSRDRGPRAEAFF. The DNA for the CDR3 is TGTGCCAGCAGTCGGGACAGGGGCCCTAGGGCTGAAGCTTTCTTT.

Written as DNA, the CDR3 is TGCGCCAGCAGCCCCCTGACAAGCATGGAAAAACTGTTTTTT. Its protein product is CASSPLTSMEKLFF. This sequence joins TRBV4-1 and TRBJ1-4; D gene uncertain. The CDR3 runs to 14 residues. Trimming stripped 4 bases from V and 8 bases from J, with 14 bases between. CDR1 and CDR2 (germline): MGHRA, YSYEKL.

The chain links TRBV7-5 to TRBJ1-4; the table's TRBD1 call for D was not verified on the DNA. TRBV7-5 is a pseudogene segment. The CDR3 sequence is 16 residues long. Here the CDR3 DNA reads TGTGCCAGAAGCTTTTCAGGGGGACGGGCTAATGAAAAACTGTTTTTT. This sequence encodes CARSFSGGRANEKLFF.

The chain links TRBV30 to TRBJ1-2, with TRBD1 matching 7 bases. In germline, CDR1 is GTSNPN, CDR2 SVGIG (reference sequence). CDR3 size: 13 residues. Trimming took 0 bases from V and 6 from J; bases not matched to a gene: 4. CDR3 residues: CAWSVFRGHGYTF. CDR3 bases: TGTGCCTGGAGTGTATTTAGGGGGCATGGCTACACCTTC.

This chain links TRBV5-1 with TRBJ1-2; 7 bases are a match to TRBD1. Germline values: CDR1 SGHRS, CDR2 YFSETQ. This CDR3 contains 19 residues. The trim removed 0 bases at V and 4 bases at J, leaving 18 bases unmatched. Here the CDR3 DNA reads TGCGCCAGCAGCTTGGTAGGGACAGCCTTCCGTTCAAGAGGCTATGGCTACACCTTC. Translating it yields CASSLVGTAFRSRGYGYTF.

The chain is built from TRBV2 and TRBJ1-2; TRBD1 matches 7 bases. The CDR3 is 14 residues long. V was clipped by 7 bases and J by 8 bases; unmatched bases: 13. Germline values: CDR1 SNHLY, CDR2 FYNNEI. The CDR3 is CASILLPRQGGYTF. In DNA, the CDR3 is TGTGCCAGCATCCTTTTACCCCGACAGGGAGGCTACACCTTC.

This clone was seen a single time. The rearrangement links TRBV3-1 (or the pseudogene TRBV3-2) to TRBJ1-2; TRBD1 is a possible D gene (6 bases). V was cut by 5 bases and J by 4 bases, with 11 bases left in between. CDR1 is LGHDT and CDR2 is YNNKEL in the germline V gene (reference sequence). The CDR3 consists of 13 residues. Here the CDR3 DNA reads TGTGCCAGCAGCGAAACAGGGCTCTATGGCTACACCTTC. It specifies CASSETGLYGYTF.

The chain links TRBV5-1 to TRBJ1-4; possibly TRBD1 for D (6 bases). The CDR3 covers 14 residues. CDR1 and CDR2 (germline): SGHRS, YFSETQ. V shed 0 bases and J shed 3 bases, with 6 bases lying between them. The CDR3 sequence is CASSLDRANEKLFF. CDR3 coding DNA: TGCGCCAGCAGCTTGGACAGGGCTAATGAAAAACTGTTTTTT.

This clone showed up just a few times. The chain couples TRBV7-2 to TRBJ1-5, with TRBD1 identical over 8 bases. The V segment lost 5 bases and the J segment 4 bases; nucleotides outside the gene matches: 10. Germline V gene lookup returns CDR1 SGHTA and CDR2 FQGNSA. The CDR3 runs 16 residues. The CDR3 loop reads CASSSLGGQVNQPQHF. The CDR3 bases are TGTGCCAGCAGCAGCCTGGGGGGACAGGTTAATCAGCCCCAGCATTTT.

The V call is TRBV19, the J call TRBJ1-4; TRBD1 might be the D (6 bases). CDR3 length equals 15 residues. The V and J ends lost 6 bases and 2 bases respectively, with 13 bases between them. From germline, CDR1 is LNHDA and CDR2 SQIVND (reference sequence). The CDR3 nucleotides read TGTGCCAGTAGCCTACTGGACAGTACTAATGAAAAACTGTTTTTT. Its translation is CASSLLDSTNEKLFF.

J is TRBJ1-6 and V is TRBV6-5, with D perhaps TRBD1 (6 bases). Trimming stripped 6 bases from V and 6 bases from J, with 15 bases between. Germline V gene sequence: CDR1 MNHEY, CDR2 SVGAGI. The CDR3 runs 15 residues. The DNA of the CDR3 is TGTGCCAGCAGGGCTGGGGGGGCACTTAATTCACCCCTCCACTTT. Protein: CASRAGGALNSPLHF.

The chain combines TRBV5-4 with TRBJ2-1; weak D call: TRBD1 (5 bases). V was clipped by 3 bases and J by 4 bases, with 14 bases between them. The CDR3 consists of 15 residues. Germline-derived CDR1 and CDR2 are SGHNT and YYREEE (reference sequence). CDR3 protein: CASSSGHNRYNEQFF. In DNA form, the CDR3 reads TGTGCCAGCAGCTCAGGACACAATAGATACAATGAGCAGTTCTTC.

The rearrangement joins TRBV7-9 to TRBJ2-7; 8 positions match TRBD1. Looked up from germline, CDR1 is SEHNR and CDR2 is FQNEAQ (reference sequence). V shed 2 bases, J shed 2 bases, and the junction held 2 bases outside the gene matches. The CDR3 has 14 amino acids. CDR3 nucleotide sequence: TGTGCCAGCAGCTTAAGGGACAGGACCTACGAGCAGTACTTC. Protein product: CASSLRDRTYEQYF.

The CDR3 DNA sequence: TGTGCCAGCAGTTTATATCAGGGGGCCAGGGGCTACAATGAGCAGTTCTTC. This translates into CASSLYQGARGYNEQFF. The chain recombines TRBV27 with TRBJ2-1; TRBD1 aligns across 8 bases. V shed 1 base and J 3 bases; nucleotides not matched to a gene: 8. CDR1 is MNHEY and CDR2 is SMNVEV in the germline V gene (reference sequence). This CDR3 contains 17 residues.

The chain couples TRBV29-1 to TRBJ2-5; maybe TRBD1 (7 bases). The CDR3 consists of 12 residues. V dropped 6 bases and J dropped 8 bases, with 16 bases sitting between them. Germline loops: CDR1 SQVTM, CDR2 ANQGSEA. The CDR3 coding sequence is TGCAGCGTCGCCCCGGGGGACAGTACCCAGTACTTC. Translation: CSVAPGDSTQYF.

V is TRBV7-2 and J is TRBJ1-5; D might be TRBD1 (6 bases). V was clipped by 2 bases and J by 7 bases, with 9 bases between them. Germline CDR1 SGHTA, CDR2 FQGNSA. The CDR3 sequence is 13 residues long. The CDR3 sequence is CASSLHTGQPQHF. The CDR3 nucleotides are TGTGCCAGCAGCTTACACACAGGGCAGCCCCAGCATTTT.

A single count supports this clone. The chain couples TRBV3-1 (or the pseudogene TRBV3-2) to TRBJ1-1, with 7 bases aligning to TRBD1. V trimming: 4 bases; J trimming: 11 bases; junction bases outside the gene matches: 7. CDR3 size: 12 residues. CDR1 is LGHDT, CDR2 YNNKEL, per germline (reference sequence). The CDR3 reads CASSLQGMDAFF. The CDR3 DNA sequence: TGTGCCAGCAGCCTACAGGGGATGGATGCTTTCTTT.

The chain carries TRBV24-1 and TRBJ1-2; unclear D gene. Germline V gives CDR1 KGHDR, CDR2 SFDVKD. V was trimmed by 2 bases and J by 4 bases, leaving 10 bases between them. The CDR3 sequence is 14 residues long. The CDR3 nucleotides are TGTGCCACCAGTGATTCCCAGGAGGTCTATGGCTACACCTTC. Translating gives CATSDSQEVYGYTF.